What follows describes a single TCR beta chain. This CDR3 contains 16 residues. Germline V lookup: CDR1 SEHNR, CDR2 FQNEAQ (reference sequence). With V trimmed by 1 base and J by 5 bases, 8 bases remained unmatched. This specimen belongs to a study of PD-L1 blockade in urothelial cancer. Using immunoSEQ multiplex PCR, the repertoire was profiled, and TCRdb retains in-frame clones only, with some absent. This table has about 43,000 clones, around 90% appearing once. This specimen was PBMCs, taken around atezolizumab (anti-PD-L1) treatment. This TCR was recovered from a woman aged 55-70 years with urothelial cancer. The rearrangement joins TRBV7-9 to TRBJ2-7, with 10 nucleotides matching TRBD2. CDR3 coding DNA: TGTGCCAGCAGCTTAGGGACTAGCGGATTGTCCCACGAGCAGTACTTC. Protein product: CASSLGTSGLSHEQYF.